The 16 T cell receptor beta chains reported below all come from one sample, sequenced in a study of T cells in Graves' hyperthyroidism and ophthalmopathy. The TCR beta CDR3 regions underwent amplification using RNA transcripts as the source. With the HTBI primer set, the TCR CDR3 went through a first round of RT-PCR. MiXCR was run by TCRdb on the multiplex PCR reads, yielding one entry per CDR3 protein. The table includes 300,000 to 450,000 distinct CDR3 sequences, roughly 18% detected once. Material: blood. The receptors derive from a woman aged 40 to 50 with Graves' ophthalmopathy.

This clonotype was seen repeatedly, ten times or more. V gene TRBV19 combines with J gene TRBJ2-5, with 8 bases fitting TRBD2. The germline V gene has CDR1 LNHDA and CDR2 SQIVND (reference sequence). The length of the CDR3 is 13 residues. Trimming took 6 bases from V and 2 from J; bases not matched to a gene: 2. CDR3 nucleotides: TGTGCCAGTAGACTAGCGGAACAAGAGACCCAGTACTTC. Translating it yields CASRLAEQETQYF.

Ten or more counts support this clonotype. This rearrangement joins TRBV12-3 or TRBV12-4 to TRBJ1-1; TRBD1 aligns across 7 bases. Trimming at V came to 5 bases and at J to 5 bases, leaving 5 bases not matched to a gene. This CDR3 is built from 13 residues. The CDR3 loop reads CASSLRGGTEAFF. The CDR3 coding sequence is TGTGCCAGCAGTCTCAGGGGGGGAACTGAAGCTTTCTTT.

This clonotype was seen ten or more times. V is TRBV7-8 and J is TRBJ2-7; D not certain. The germline V gene has CDR1 SGHVS and CDR2 FQNEAQ. The CDR3 loop spans 14 amino acids. The germline V and J ends were trimmed by 1 base and 2 bases, with 9 bases remaining between them. The CDR3 DNA reads TGTGCCAGCAGCTTAGTCAGCGCCGCCTACGAGCAGTACTTC. Protein product: CASSLVSAAYEQYF.

This clonotype was recorded a few times. V usage is TRBV24-1 and J usage is TRBJ2-5; 8 bases map to TRBD1. Germline trimming cut 4 bases from V and 4 bases from J; bases unmatched to any gene: 4. This CDR3 has 14 amino acids. The germline gives CDR1 KGHDR, CDR2 SFDVKD. The CDR3 protein is CATSDPGGVETQYF. The CDR3 nucleotides are TGTGCCACCAGTGACCCAGGGGGCGTAGAGACCCAGTACTTC.

This clonotype occurred many times. CDR3 protein: CASGGGKPQHF. CDR3 nucleotide sequence: TGTGCCAGCGGGGGGGGTAAGCCCCAGCATTTT. The rearrangement links TRBV28 to TRBJ1-5, with D tentatively TRBD1 (5 bases). CDR3 length: 11 amino acids. V lost 8 bases and J lost 8, with 10 bases in between. Germline V gene lookup returns CDR1 MDHEN and CDR2 SYDVKM.

The rearrangement uses TRBV6-1 and TRBJ1-5, with TRBD1 matching over 9 bases. Germline CDR1 is MNHNS and CDR2 is SASEGT. The CDR3 runs 15 residues. V was pared by 0 bases and J by 6 bases, with 3 bases of the junction left unmatched. The CDR3 region is CASSEAGTGFQPQHF. CDR3 DNA sequence: TGTGCCAGCAGTGAAGCCGGGACAGGGTTTCAGCCCCAGCATTTT.

This clonotype was seen only once. A junction boundary mismatches the germline segment, possibly from a read error. The V and J genes are TRBV7-7 and TRBJ2-2; perhaps D is TRBD1 or TRBD2 (5 bases each). Per the germline V gene, CDR1 is SSHAT and CDR2 is FNYEAQ (reference sequence). The CDR3 is made up of 14 amino acids. CDR3 protein: CASSLGIGAGELYF. CDR3 nucleotide sequence: TGTGCTAGCAGCTTAGGTATCGGGGCCGGGGAGCTGTATTTT.

The sample holds many counts of this clonotype. V is TRBV12-3 or TRBV12-4 and J is TRBJ2-5, with 7 bases identical to TRBD2. V shed 2 bases and J 5 bases; nucleotides not matched to a gene: 8. There are 15 residues in the CDR3. The chain's CDR3 is CASSLRGSGKETQYF. Written as DNA, the CDR3 is TGTGCCAGCAGTTTAAGGGGAAGCGGGAAGGAGACCCAGTACTTC.

This clonotype was seen repeatedly, ten times or more. V gene TRBV2 combines with J gene TRBJ2-7, with 10 bases fitting TRBD2. V was clipped by 7 bases and J by 4 bases; unmatched bases: 4. This CDR3 is built from 13 residues. Germline lookup yields CDR1 SNHLY and CDR2 FYNNEI. The CDR3 sequence: CASILAGMYEQYF. In nucleotides, the CDR3 is TGTGCCAGCATACTAGCGGGAATGTACGAGCAGTACTTC.

Many counts were recorded for this clonotype. This chain joins TRBV6-1 and TRBJ2-2, with 11 bases that match TRBD2. The V segment lost 7 bases and the J segment 4 bases; nucleotides outside the gene matches: 8. The CDR3 consists of 16 residues. Germline V lookup: CDR1 MNHNS, CDR2 SASEGT. The CDR3 region has the DNA TGTGCCAGCACTCTTAGCGGGAGGGTCGGCACCGGGGAGCTGTTTTTT. Its translation: CASTLSGRVGTGELFF.

The table lists this clonotype with many counts. The rearrangement links TRBV2 to TRBJ2-5, with 7 bases matching TRBD1. CDR1 and CDR2 (germline): SNHLY, FYNNEI. The CDR3 covers 14 residues. The trim removed 3 bases at V and 4 bases at J, leaving 5 bases unmatched. CDR3 nucleotides: TGTGCCAGCAGTGACAGGGACAGAGCAGAGACCCAGTACTTC. This encodes CASSDRDRAETQYF.

The rearrangement links TRBV18 to TRBJ2-5, with D unclear. Trimming removed 1 base at V and 1 base at J, with 10 bases between. There are 15 residues in the CDR3. Per germline, CDR1 KGHSH and CDR2 LQKENI. The CDR3 DNA is TGTGCCAGCTCACCACGTGGCAACTCCCAAGAGACCCAGTACTTC. Residues: CASSPRGNSQETQYF.

In this sample, this clonotype turned up many times. The rearrangement links TRBV7-2 to TRBJ2-7; no definite D call. Germline V gene sequence: CDR1 SGHTA, CDR2 FQGNSA. V lost 0 bases to trimming and J lost 1 base, with 10 bases between them. The CDR3 is 15 amino acids. Written as DNA, the CDR3 is TGTGCCAGCAGCTTAGCCGTGGGGATATCCTACGAGCAGTACTTC. This gives the protein CASSLAVGISYEQYF. The full variable domain, in which reference TRBV7-2 and TRBJ2-7 provide the parts outside the CDR3, is GAGVSQSPSNKVTEKGKDVELRCDPISGHTALYWYRQSLGQGLEFLIYFQGNSAPDKSGLPSDRFSAERTGGSVSTLTIQRTQQEDSAVYLCASSLAVGISYEQYFGPGTRLTVT.

This clonotype showed up many times. V is TRBV12-3 or TRBV12-4 and J is TRBJ1-1; TRBD1 matches at 9 bases. Trimming removed 6 bases from V and 5 bases from J; junction bases left unmatched: 13. This CDR3 comprises 16 residues. This CDR3 is CASSPTGGGSRTEAFF. The CDR3, as DNA: TGTGCCAGCAGCCCAACAGGGGGCGGCTCGAGGACTGAAGCTTTCTTT.

Ten or more counts support this clonotype. The chain carries TRBV20-1 and TRBJ2-7; D is ambiguous. This CDR3 is 12 amino acids long. With 4 bases removed from V and 0 bases from J, the gap between germline ends came to 7 bases. Per the germline V gene, CDR1 is DFQATT and CDR2 is SNEGSKA (reference sequence). CDR3 bases: TGCAGTGCTAATGGGGTCTCCTACGAGCAGTACTTC. Its protein is CSANGVSYEQYF.

On this clonotype: At one of its ends the junction is not consistent with the germline gene, which may arise from a read error. This chain uses TRBV28 with TRBJ2-5, with a weak D call TRBD2 (5 bases). The CDR3 length is 14 residues. CDR1 MDHEN and CDR2 SYDVKM come from the germline V gene. The CDR3 nucleotides read TGTGCCAGCAGATTATCCGGGGTGGGAGAGACTCAGTACTTC. Translation gives CASRLSGVGETQYF.